The 19 T cell receptor beta chains below were found in one sample sequenced in a study of response to subunit inactivated influenza vaccine. MiXCR, applied by TCRdb to the RT-PCR reads, yields one record per CDR3 protein. The sample consists of approximately 490,000 distinct CDR3 sequences, 6.5% to 8% of them appearing once. The sample consisted of PBMCs from blood, taken less than 25 months after vaccination. These receptors were taken from a man aged 45 to 75 who received an inactivated influenza vaccine.

The sample holds many counts of this clonotype. The rearrangement links TRBV12-3 or TRBV12-4 to TRBJ1-5, with D unresolved. Trimming took 6 bases from V and 2 from J, leaving 17 bases between them. CDR3 length: 16 residues. In DNA, the CDR3 is TGTGCCAGCAGCTCCCGGACGGGAGCCGGCAATCAGCCCCAGCATTTT. Translating gives CASSSRTGAGNQPQHF.

The chain combines TRBV28 with TRBJ1-1, with D perhaps TRBD1 (5 bases). Trimming stripped 11 bases from V and 2 bases from J, with 15 bases between. The germline gives CDR1 MDHEN, CDR2 SYDVKM. The CDR3 has 13 amino acids. CDR3 loop: CAGSREINTEAFF. In nucleotides, the CDR3 is TGTGCCGGTTCCAGGGAGATCAACACTGAAGCTTTCTTT.

This clonotype showed up many times. The chain employs TRBV4-3 and TRBJ2-1, with D perhaps matching TRBD1 or TRBD2 (6 bases each). The CDR3 loop spans 14 amino acids. Trimming took 5 bases from V and 5 from J, leaving 13 bases between them. CDR1 is LGHNA and CDR2 is YSLEER in the germline V gene. The CDR3 bases are TGCGCCAGCAGCGACTGGGGGGCCCACAATGAGCAGTTCTTC. It encodes CASSDWGAHNEQFF.

This clonotype turned up a few times. V is TRBV7-8 and J is TRBJ2-2; D unclear. Trimming took off 1 base at V and 6 bases at J, with 6 bases between the two ends. The CDR3 consists of 13 residues. The germline gives CDR1 SGHVS, CDR2 FQNEAQ. CDR3 region: CASSLGPAGELFF. CDR3 nucleotide sequence: TGTGCCAGCAGCTTAGGGCCCGCCGGGGAGCTGTTTTTT.

The sample holds a few counts of this clonotype. V is TRBV20-1 and J is TRBJ1-1, with D possibly TRBD1 on 6 matching bases. The CDR3 runs to 16 residues. Germline loops: CDR1 DFQATT, CDR2 SNEGSKA (reference sequence). The germline V and J ends were trimmed by 5 bases and 3 bases, with 22 bases remaining between them. The CDR3 DNA sequence: TGCAGTGCTGGGCGCGTCCCAGGGGATCGGGACACTGAAGCTTTCTTT. Amino acid sequence: CSAGRVPGDRDTEAFF.

This rearrangement joins TRBV18 to TRBJ2-7; D unresolved. This CDR3 has 14 residues. Germline CDR1 KGHSH, CDR2 LQKENI. Trimming removed 4 bases from V and 1 base from J, with 11 bases in between. The chain's CDR3 is CASSLETSSYEQYF. DNA of the CDR3: TGTGCCAGCTCACTTGAGACCTCATCCTACGAGCAGTACTTC.

This rearrangement joins TRBV11-2 to TRBJ2-7; D not certain. CDR1 and CDR2 from the germline V gene are SGHAT and FQNNGV. This CDR3 comprises 14 residues. Trimming took 0 bases from V and 1 from J, leaving 7 bases between them. The CDR3 DNA sequence: TGTGCCAGCAGCTTAGAAAGGCAGTCCTACGAGCAGTACTTC. It is translated as CASSLERQSYEQYF.

The CDR3 DNA reads TGTGCCTGGTTTCTACCGGGGACTAGCGGGAGCACAGATACGCAGTATTTT. The encoded protein is CAWFLPGTSGSTDTQYF. The V call is TRBV30, the J call TRBJ2-3; 12 bases are shared with TRBD2. Germline lookup yields CDR1 GTSNPN and CDR2 SVGIG (reference sequence). The CDR3 has 17 residues. Trimming at V came to 5 bases and at J to 0 bases, leaving 9 bases not matched to a gene.

This clonotype was observed a few times. The V and J genes are TRBV2 and TRBJ2-7; D gene unclear. CDR3 size: 11 residues. Trimming took 6 bases from V and 7 from J, leaving 10 bases between them. Germline V gene sequence: CDR1 SNHLY, CDR2 FYNNEI. The CDR3 reads CASRESGEQYF. The DNA of the CDR3 is TGTGCCAGCAGGGAATCAGGAGAGCAGTACTTC.

This clonotype was detected many times. The J gene is TRBJ2-1, the V gene TRBV12-3 or TRBV12-4, with a tentative D call TRBD1 (6 bases). V was cut by 1 base and J by 1 base, with 8 bases left in between. The CDR3 is 15 residues long. The chain's CDR3 is CASSLGGQSYNEQFF. The CDR3 coding sequence is TGTGCCAGCAGTTTAGGAGGACAGTCCTACAATGAGCAGTTCTTC.

This clonotype was counted between two and nine times. The rearrangement links TRBV20-1 to TRBJ2-3, with unresolved D. Per the germline V gene, CDR1 is DFQATT and CDR2 is SNEGSKA (reference sequence). The CDR3 contains 14 residues. Trimming took off 7 bases at V and 1 base at J, with 15 bases between the two ends. The CDR3 loop is CSGQLSKGTDTQYF. CDR3 bases: TGCAGTGGTCAACTCTCGAAAGGCACAGATACGCAGTATTTT.

The J gene is TRBJ2-1, the V gene TRBV5-4; D might be TRBD2 (6 bases). There are 15 residues in the CDR3. Trimming shortened V by 7 bases and J by 3 bases, and 17 bases separated the two germline ends. Germline assignment: CDR1 SGHNT and CDR2 YYREEE (reference sequence). The CDR3 region has the DNA TGTGCCAGCCGAAACGGGGACTCGGGCTACAATGAGCAGTTCTTC. It codes for CASRNGDSGYNEQFF.

This clonotype was detected many times. V is TRBV7-9 and J is TRBJ2-5; D not resolved. The germline CDR1 and CDR2 sequences are SEHNR and FQNEAQ (reference sequence). This CDR3 region has 13 residues. The V and J ends lost 5 bases and 2 bases respectively, with 9 bases between them. Here the CDR3 reads CASSTPRQETQYF. Written as DNA, the CDR3 is TGTGCCAGCAGCACCCCCCGGCAAGAGACCCAGTACTTC.

The table lists this clonotype with many counts. V usage is TRBV20-1 and J usage is TRBJ1-1; D might be TRBD1 (6 bases). This CDR3 is built from 13 residues. The germline V gene has CDR1 DFQATT and CDR2 SNEGSKA (reference sequence). The CDR3, as DNA: TGCAGCGGGGCACAGGGTCTTGTCACTGAAGCTTTCTTT. As protein: CSGAQGLVTEAFF.

In this sample, this clonotype turned up a few times. The chain combines TRBV5-5 with TRBJ2-2; possibly TRBD2 for D (5 bases). V was cut by 0 bases and J by 4 bases, with 13 bases left in between. The CDR3 loop spans 16 amino acids. Germline CDR1 reads SGHKS; CDR2 reads YYEKEE (reference sequence). The CDR3 sequence: CASSLVSAGLTGELFF. CDR3 in DNA: TGTGCCAGCAGCTTGGTGTCCGCGGGCCTCACCGGGGAGCTGTTTTTT.

This clonotype was counted many times. The V and J genes are TRBV10-3 and TRBJ2-3; 11 positions agree with TRBD2. The germline V gene has CDR1 ENHRY and CDR2 SYGVKD. J gave up 4 bases and V 4 bases, and 4 bases lay outside the gene matches. The CDR3 is 15 amino acids. The CDR3 protein is CAISGASGRSDTQYF. As DNA, the CDR3 is TGTGCCATCAGTGGGGCTAGCGGGAGGTCAGATACGCAGTATTTT.

The rearrangement uses TRBV7-8 and TRBJ1-5; D ambiguous. Germline assignment: CDR1 SGHVS and CDR2 FQNEAQ. The CDR3 covers 16 residues. V dropped 0 bases and J dropped 5 bases, with 14 bases sitting between them. The CDR3 region has the DNA TGTGCCAGCAGCTTAGCGTGGGGAGGAACTTATCAGCCCCAGCATTTT. Its protein product is CASSLAWGGTYQPQHF.

V usage is TRBV20-1 and J usage is TRBJ2-5; 14 bases are shared with TRBD2. The J segment lost 1 base and the V segment lost 3 bases, leaving 4 bases of the junction unmatched. The CDR3 has 16 residues. Germline values: CDR1 DFQATT, CDR2 SNEGSKA (reference sequence). Here the CDR3 DNA reads TGCAGTGCTAGGACTAGCGGGGGGGATGGCCAAGAGACCCAGTACTTC. Protein sequence: CSARTSGGDGQETQYF.

In its sample, this clonotype was seen a few times. The chain employs TRBV10-3 and TRBJ2-1; D not certain. The CDR3 spans 14 residues. CDR1 ENHRY and CDR2 SYGVKD come from the germline V gene. Between the trimmed V and J ends, which lost 4 bases and 1 base, there was a span of 8 bases. The CDR3 loop is CAISGSGSYNEQFF. The DNA of the CDR3 is TGTGCCATCAGTGGGAGTGGGTCCTACAATGAGCAGTTCTTC.